This T cell receptor (beta chain) appears in the sequencing data of a study of blood T cells in healthy people across ages. Study-wide results and limits: Changes seen in expanded clonotypes were possibly confounded by donor CMV status left unknown. Using unsorted PBMCs precluded a conclusive naive versus antigen-experienced comparison.

A second 7 to 11 cycle PCR used barcoded and J-beta primers. TCRdb processed the 5' RACE reads anew with MiXCR; each CDR3 protein has one entry. There are around 940,000 distinct CDR3 sequences in the sample; roughly 47% occur only once, and over 20% lies in the top ten. This clonotype came up a few times. Its antigen is as yet unknown. This TCR was recovered from a woman aged 60-75 years in good health. Sequencing was performed on blood.

The CDR3 DNA reads TGTGCCAGCAGCGCTAGAATGGGTCAGCCCCAGCATTTT. Translation: CASSARMGQPQHF. The rearrangement uses TRBV9 and TRBJ1-5; D is unclear. V was trimmed by 3 bases and J by 6 bases, leaving 10 bases between them. CDR3 length equals 13 residues. The germline CDR1 and CDR2 sequences are SGDLS and YYNGEE.